One and the same sample provided the 31 T cell receptor beta chains below, sequenced in a study of tumor T cells in aggressive B-cell lymphoma. Clones were sequenced by immunoSEQ multiplex PCR, and TCRdb holds only the in-frame ones, with some missing. The repertoire has some 3,000 clones, approximately 85% of them found once; the top ten carry less than 20%. Sequenced input: tumor tissue. The receptors were gathered from an adult with diffuse large B cell lymphoma. Some clones in this sample may be carry-over from other donors' samples.

This chain's CDR3 is CASSASRQGYEQFF. DNA for the CDR3: TGTGCCAGCAGCGCAAGTAGACAGGGGTATGAGCAGTTCTTC. The J gene is TRBJ2-1, the V gene TRBV7-9; TRBD1 matches at 8 bases. The length of the CDR3 is 14 residues. Trimming removed 5 bases from V and 8 bases from J; junction bases left unmatched: 8. Germline CDR1 reads SEHNR; CDR2 reads FQNEAQ (reference sequence).

The chain couples TRBV6-6 to TRBJ2-2, with a tentative D call TRBD1 (5 bases). The CDR3 consists of 14 residues. With 5 bases removed from V and 4 bases from J, the gap between germline ends came to 11 bases. Germline lookup yields CDR1 MNHNY and CDR2 SVGAGI (reference sequence). CDR3 in DNA: TGTGCCAGCAGTAACGTAGGGGCCACCGGGGAGCTGTTTTTT. Translated: CASSNVGATGELFF.

There are a few counts of this clone. This chain joins TRBV29-1 and TRBJ2-6; D remains unclear. The CDR3 consists of 15 residues. The V gene's germline CDR1 is SQVTM and CDR2 ANQGSEA. V was clipped by 0 bases and J by 1 base, with 7 bases between them. CDR3 bases: TGCAGCGTTGAAGATAGAGCGTCTGGGGCCAACGTCCTGACTTTC. Protein product: CSVEDRASGANVLTF.

This clone was counted only a few times. The chain joins TRBV5-1 to TRBJ2-5; D might be TRBD1 (6 bases). The V gene lost 1 base and the J gene lost 4 bases, with 11 bases spanning the gap. The CDR3 is 14 amino acids. The germline gives CDR1 SGHRS, CDR2 YFSETQ. In nucleotides, the CDR3 is TGCGCCAGCAGCTTGAACAGGGTACGAGAGACCCAGTACTTC. This encodes CASSLNRVRETQYF.

The rearrangement joins TRBV6-4 to TRBJ1-2; D might be TRBD1 (5 bases). The germline V and J ends were trimmed by 6 bases and 9 bases, with 20 bases remaining between them. This CDR3 is 14 amino acids long. Germline CDR1 MRHNA, CDR2 SNTAGT. CDR3 sequence (DNA): TGTGCCAGCAGGAGAGACAGCTTCTCTGGGAGCTACACCTTC. This sequence encodes CASRRDSFSGSYTF.

V is TRBV7-2 and J is TRBJ1-1, with D possibly matching TRBD1 (6 bases). The CDR3 length is 19 residues. The V end lost 0 bases, the J end lost 2 bases, and 22 bases lay between the germline ends. The germline CDR1 and CDR2 sequences are SGHTA and FQGNSA. This CDR3 reads CASSLAGDTQCRVNTEAFF. The CDR3 DNA reads TGTGCCAGCAGCTTAGCCGGGGACACCCAATGCAGGGTAAACACTGAAGCTTTCTTT.

The chain couples TRBV28 to TRBJ1-1, with D possibly matching TRBD1 (6 bases). The CDR3 sequence is 16 residues long. Germline lookup yields CDR1 MDHEN and CDR2 SYDVKM. Deletions cut 1 base from V and 0 bases from J, with 12 bases between. The CDR3, as DNA: TGTGCCAGCAGTTTATTCGGGACATACATGAACACTGAAGCTTTCTTT. Its translation is CASSLFGTYMNTEAFF.

V gene TRBV13 combines with J gene TRBJ2-3; 8 bases match TRBD2. Germline CDR1 reads PRHDT; CDR2 reads FYEKMQ (reference sequence). CDR3 length: 17 residues. Losses at the gene ends were 6 bases for V and 2 bases for J; bases not matched to a gene: 13. The DNA for the CDR3 is TGTGCCAGCAGGCTAGGAGTCGGGGGGGGTTACACAGATACGCAGTATTTT. Translating it yields CASRLGVGGGYTDTQYF.

The chain has TRBV5-1 and TRBJ2-1; the D gene is possibly TRBD1 (6 bases). From germline, CDR1 is SGHRS and CDR2 YFSETQ. The CDR3 length is 14 residues. Trimming cost V 0 bases and J 8 bases, with 12 bases left between them. CDR3 nucleotides: TGCGCCAGCAGCTTGGAGACAACAGGGTATGAGCAGTTCTTC. Translated: CASSLETTGYEQFF.

The chain couples TRBV5-6 to TRBJ2-7, with D unclear. With 1 base removed from V and 2 bases from J, the gap between germline ends came to 10 bases. The CDR3 sequence is 14 residues long. The germline gives CDR1 SGHDT, CDR2 YYEEEE. CDR3 in DNA: TGTGCCAGCAGCTTGTTGGTGGCTCCCTACGAGCAGTACTTC. It yields the protein CASSLLVAPYEQYF.

The chain employs TRBV7-9 and TRBJ1-6; a possible D gene is TRBD1 (5 bases). The CDR3 length is 17 residues. V was shortened by 2 bases and J by 6 bases, with 17 bases between the two germline ends. Germline V CDR1 and CDR2: SEHNR, FQNEAQ (reference sequence). CDR3 DNA: TGTGCCAGCAGCTTACAGGGAACACCCACAATTAATTCACCCCTCCACTTT. Amino acid sequence: CASSLQGTPTINSPLHF.

This clone was seen only a few times. The sample carries other DNA sequences with the same CDR3. The genes are TRBV7-6 and TRBJ2-3; the match to TRBD2 covers 8 bases. V was clipped by 1 base and J by 2 bases; unmatched bases: 2. In germline, CDR1 is SGHVS, CDR2 FNYEAQ. This CDR3 region has 15 residues. The CDR3 sequence: CASSLVRGDTDTQYF. The CDR3 bases are TGTGCCAGCAGCTTAGTGCGGGGGGACACAGATACGCAGTATTTT.

V usage is TRBV30 and J usage is TRBJ1-1; D ambiguous. V was cut by 1 base and J by 5 bases, with 8 bases left in between. CDR3 length equals 12 residues. Germline CDR1 reads GTSNPN; CDR2 reads SVGIG (reference sequence). CDR3 DNA sequence: TGTGCCTGGAGTGCCGAGGGTACTGAAGCTTTCTTT. Protein sequence: CAWSAEGTEAFF.

The V gene is TRBV11-2, the J gene TRBJ2-1; D is uncertain. The CDR3 length is 15 residues. V lost 3 bases to trimming and J lost 2 bases, with 11 bases between them. The germline gives CDR1 SGHAT, CDR2 FQNNGV. The CDR3: CASSFSPEAYNEQFF. CDR3 nucleotide sequence: TGTGCCAGCAGCTTCAGTCCTGAAGCCTACAATGAGCAGTTCTTC.

The chain combines TRBV5-1 with TRBJ2-7; a possible D gene is TRBD1 (5 bases). Germline assignment: CDR1 SGHRS and CDR2 YFSETQ. The V and J ends lost 3 bases and 4 bases respectively, with 11 bases between them. The CDR3 totals 13 residues. For the CDR3, the DNA is TGCGCCAGCAGCTCTGGACACGAGTACGAGCAGTACTTC. Protein sequence: CASSSGHEYEQYF.

The genes are TRBV5-1 and TRBJ2-4, with 7 bases aligning to TRBD1. The CDR3 is 15 residues long. V lost 4 bases, J lost 7 bases, and 11 bases stayed unmatched. The V gene's germline CDR1 is SGHRS and CDR2 YFSETQ. This CDR3 reads CASSPRKGAENIQYF. In DNA, the CDR3 is TGCGCCAGCAGCCCCCGGAAGGGGGCAGAGAACATTCAGTACTTC.

The V and J genes are TRBV6-6 and TRBJ1-5; tentatively, D is TRBD1 (6 bases). Germline values: CDR1 MNHNY, CDR2 SVGAGI (reference sequence). V dropped 3 bases and J dropped 1 base, with 13 bases sitting between them. The CDR3 runs to 16 residues. The CDR3 reads CASSYGGARSNQPQHF. The CDR3 DNA reads TGTGCCAGCAGTTATGGGGGGGCCCGAAGCAATCAGCCCCAGCATTTT.

CDR3 region: CSVRQGGTEAFF. DNA of the CDR3: TGCAGCGTCCGACAGGGAGGCACTGAAGCTTTCTTT. The J gene is TRBJ1-1, the V gene TRBV29-1, with 7 bases fitting TRBD1. With 6 bases clipped from V and 4 bases from J, the junction kept 5 bases outside the gene matches. The CDR3 has 12 residues. Germline CDR1 SQVTM, CDR2 ANQGSEA.

This rearrangement joins TRBV30 to TRBJ2-5, with D tentatively TRBD2 (5 bases). The CDR3 extends over 11 amino acids. Germline V CDR1 and CDR2: GTSNPN, SVGIG (reference sequence). V was trimmed by 2 bases and J by 5 bases, leaving 6 bases between them. The CDR3 spells CAWSSGETQYF. CDR3 DNA sequence: TGTGCCTGGAGTTCGGGGGAGACCCAGTACTTC.

This clone was observed a single time. The chain recombines TRBV7-9 with TRBJ1-1, with D uncertain. Between the trimmed V and J ends, which lost 3 bases and 1 base, there was a span of 6 bases. CDR3 length: 13 residues. Germline-derived CDR1 and CDR2 are SEHNR and FQNEAQ (reference sequence). The CDR3 region is CASSFRGNTEAFF. As DNA, the CDR3 is TGTGCCAGCAGCTTCCGGGGGAACACTGAAGCTTTCTTT.

This clone was seen once. The gene calls are TRBV7-9 and TRBJ1-1; D possibly corresponds to TRBD1 (5 bases). Germline V gene lookup returns CDR1 SEHNR and CDR2 FQNEAQ (reference sequence). This CDR3 has 15 residues. Trimming took 5 bases from V and 1 from J, leaving 14 bases between them. CDR3 DNA: TGTGCCAGCAGCCCGCCTACAGGTCCGAACACTGAAGCTTTCTTT. This codes for CASSPPTGPNTEAFF. The entire variable domain, with the rest obtained from reference TRBV7-9 and TRBJ1-1, is as follows: DTGVSQNPRHKITKRGQNVTFRCDPISEHNRLYWYRQTLGQGPEFLTYFQNEAQLEKSRLLSDRFSAERPKGSFSTLEIQRTEQGDSAMYLCASSPPTGPNTEAFFGQGTRLTVV.

The gene calls are TRBV19 and TRBJ2-1; 13 positions match TRBD2. This CDR3 contains 16 residues. Germline values: CDR1 LNHDA, CDR2 SQIVND (reference sequence). J was trimmed by 8 bases and V by 4 bases; bases with no gene match: 8. This CDR3 is CASSKLTSGRIHEQFF. In nucleotides, the CDR3 is TGTGCCAGTAGTAAGTTGACTAGCGGGAGGATCCATGAGCAGTTCTTC.

The chain is built from TRBV10-1 and TRBJ1-5; D perhaps matches TRBD1 (5 bases). V lost 6 bases, J lost 4 bases, and 13 bases lay in between. The germline gives CDR1 WNHNN, CDR2 SYGVQD (reference sequence). CDR3 size: 14 residues. The CDR3 loop reads CASSRTGGNQPQHF. CDR3 DNA: TGCGCCAGCAGCCGTACAGGTGGAAATCAGCCCCAGCATTTT.

This clone has a single count. The chain recombines TRBV29-1 with TRBJ2-5; TRBD2 is a possible D gene (6 bases). Germline V gene lookup returns CDR1 SQVTM and CDR2 ANQGSEA. The V gene lost 6 bases and the J gene lost 1 base, with 9 bases spanning the gap. This CDR3 is 12 amino acids long. CDR3 amino acids: CSVRLGQETQYF. The DNA of the CDR3 is TGCAGCGTCCGACTAGGCCAAGAGACCCAGTACTTC.

The chain has TRBV10-3 and TRBJ2-7, with TRBD2 matching over 9 bases. CDR3 size: 15 residues. Germline V CDR1 and CDR2: ENHRY, SYGVKD. Trimming cost V 3 bases and J 6 bases; bases outside gene matches: 9. In nucleotides, the CDR3 is TGTGCCATCAGTGACCCTTCGCGGGAGGGCCTCGAGCAGTACTTC. The encoded protein is CAISDPSREGLEQYF.

The gene calls are TRBV5-4 and TRBJ2-2; 8 bases line up with TRBD1. Unmatched junction bases numbered 7, after V lost 3 bases and J lost 0 bases. Germline CDR1 and CDR2: SGHNT and YYREEE (reference sequence). There are 17 residues in the CDR3. In DNA, the CDR3 is TGTGCCAGCAGCTCCGGGACAGGCCTCACGAACACCGGGGAGCTGTTTTTT. Translated: CASSSGTGLTNTGELFF.

The rearrangement links TRBV4-1 to TRBJ1-1; 10 nucleotides match TRBD1. The germline gives CDR1 MGHRA, CDR2 YSYEKL. The junction had 7 bases not matched to a gene; V was cut back by 2 bases and J by 10 bases. The CDR3 runs to 14 residues. Here the CDR3 reads CASSQRQGASVAFF. In nucleotides, the CDR3 is TGCGCCAGCAGCCAACGACAGGGGGCGAGTGTAGCTTTCTTT.

This rearrangement joins TRBV18 to TRBJ2-2, with a possible D match to TRBD2 (6 bases). Germline lookup yields CDR1 KGHSH and CDR2 LQKENI. This CDR3 comprises 15 residues. Trimming shortened V by 8 bases and J by 3 bases, and 16 bases separated the two germline ends. The DNA of the CDR3 is TGTGCCAGCCACCCGAGCAGGAGGGACACCGGGGAGCTGTTTTTT. It encodes CASHPSRRDTGELFF. The variable domain in full, with the rest retrieved from reference TRBV18 and TRBJ2-2, is NAGVMQNPRHLVRRRGQEARLRCSPMKGHSHVYWYRQLPEEGLKFMVYLQKENIIDESGMPKERFSAEFPKEGPSILRIQQVVRGDSAAYFCASHPSRRDTGELFFGEGSRLTVL.

J is TRBJ2-1 and V is TRBV7-9, with TRBD2 identical over 9 bases. The CDR3 spans 15 residues. The V and J ends lost 5 bases and 6 bases, in that order; junction bases with no gene match: 8. Germline V gene lookup returns CDR1 SEHNR and CDR2 FQNEAQ (reference sequence). The CDR3 is CASSRLAGYGNEQFF. CDR3 DNA sequence: TGTGCCAGCAGCCGTCTAGCGGGATATGGCAATGAGCAGTTCTTC.

This clone was seen a single time. This chain joins TRBV21-1 and TRBJ1-5; the table's D call, TRBD1, has no DNA check behind it. TRBV21-1 constitutes a pseudogene. The CDR3 extends over 19 amino acids. Written as DNA, the CDR3 is TGTGCCAGCAGCAAAGTAAGGGACAGGGGATTTAATAGCAATCAGCCCCAGCATTTT. Translated: CASSKVRDRGFNSNQPQHF.

The CDR3 DNA reads as TGTGCCAGCAGCCACGCCGCCGGACAGGAGACGTATGGCTACACCTTC. This codes for CASSHAAGQETYGYTF. This rearrangement joins TRBV4-2 to TRBJ1-2, with 7 bases aligning to TRBD1. The germline V gene encodes CDR1 LGHNA and CDR2 YNFKEQ. With V trimmed by 3 bases and J by 5 bases, 12 bases remained unmatched. The CDR3 is made up of 16 amino acids.